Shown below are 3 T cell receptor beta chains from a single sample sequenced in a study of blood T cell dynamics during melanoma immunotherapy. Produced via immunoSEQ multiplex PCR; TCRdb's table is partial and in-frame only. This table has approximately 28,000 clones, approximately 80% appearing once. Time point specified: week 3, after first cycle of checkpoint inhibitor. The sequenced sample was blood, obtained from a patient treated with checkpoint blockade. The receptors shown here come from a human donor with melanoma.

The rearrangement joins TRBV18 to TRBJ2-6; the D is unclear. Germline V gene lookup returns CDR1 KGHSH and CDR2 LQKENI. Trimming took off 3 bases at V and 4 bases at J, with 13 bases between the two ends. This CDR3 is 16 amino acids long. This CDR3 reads CASSPTQPSGANVLTF. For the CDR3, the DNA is TGTGCCAGCTCACCCACACAGCCCTCCGGGGCCAACGTCCTGACTTTC.

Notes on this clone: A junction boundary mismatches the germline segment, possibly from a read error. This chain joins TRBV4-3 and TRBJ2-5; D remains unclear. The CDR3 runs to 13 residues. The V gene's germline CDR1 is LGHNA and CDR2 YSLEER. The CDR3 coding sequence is TGCGCCAGCAGCCAACAATACCAGGAGACCCAGTACTTC. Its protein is CASSQQYQETQYF.

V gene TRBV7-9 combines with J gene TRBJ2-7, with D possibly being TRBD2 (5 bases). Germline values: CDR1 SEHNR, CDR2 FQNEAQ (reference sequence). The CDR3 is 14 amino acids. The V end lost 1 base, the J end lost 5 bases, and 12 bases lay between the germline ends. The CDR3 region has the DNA TGTGCCAGCAGCTTAGATCGTCGGGGTAACGAGCAGTACTTC. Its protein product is CASSLDRRGNEQYF.